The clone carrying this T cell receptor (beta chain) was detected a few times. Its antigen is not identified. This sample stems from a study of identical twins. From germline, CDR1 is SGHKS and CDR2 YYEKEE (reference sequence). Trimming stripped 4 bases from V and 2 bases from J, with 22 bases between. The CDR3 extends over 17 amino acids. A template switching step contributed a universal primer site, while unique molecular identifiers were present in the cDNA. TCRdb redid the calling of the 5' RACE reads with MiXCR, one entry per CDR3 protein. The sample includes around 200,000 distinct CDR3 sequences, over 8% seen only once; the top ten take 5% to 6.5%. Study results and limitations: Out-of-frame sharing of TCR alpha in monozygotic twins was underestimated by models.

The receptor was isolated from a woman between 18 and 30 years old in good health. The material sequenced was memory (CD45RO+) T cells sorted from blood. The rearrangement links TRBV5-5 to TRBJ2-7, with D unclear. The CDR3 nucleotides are TGTGCCAGCAGCCTCTATACCTCGACGTTAGTTGCCTACGAGCAGTACTTC. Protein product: CASSLYTSTLVAYEQYF.